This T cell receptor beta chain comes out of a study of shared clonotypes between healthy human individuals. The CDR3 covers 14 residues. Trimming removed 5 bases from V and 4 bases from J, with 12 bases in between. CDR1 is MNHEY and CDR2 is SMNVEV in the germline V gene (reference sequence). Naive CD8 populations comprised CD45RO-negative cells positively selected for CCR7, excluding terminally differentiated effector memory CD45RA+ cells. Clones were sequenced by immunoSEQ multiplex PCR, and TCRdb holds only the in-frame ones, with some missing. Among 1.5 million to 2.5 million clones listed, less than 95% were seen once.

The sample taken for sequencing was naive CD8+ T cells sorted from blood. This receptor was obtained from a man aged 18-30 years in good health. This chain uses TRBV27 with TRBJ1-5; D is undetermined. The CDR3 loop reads CASSASGLNQPQHF. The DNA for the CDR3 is TGTGCCAGCAGTGCTTCGGGGTTAAATCAGCCCCAGCATTTT.